The next 2 T cell receptor beta chains were all read from a single sample in a study of CD8 T cells in ankylosing spondylitis. No antigens are known for them. Using its own MiXCR run on the 5' RACE reads, TCRdb lists one record per CDR3 protein. Among approximately 550,000 distinct CDR3 sequences listed, roughly 12% were seen once. Points from the study as a whole: What seemed typical of ankylosing spondylitis blood was a TCR beta motif built from fewer than ten highly homologous variants.

Input material: blood, either unsorted or a sorted T cell fraction (not recorded which). The receptors derive from a male donor with ankylosing spondylitis.

This clonotype was counted only a few times. This chain connects TRBV18 to TRBJ1-2; maybe TRBD1 (5 bases). The CDR3 has 14 residues. Germline V gene lookup returns CDR1 KGHSH and CDR2 LQKENI. V lost 7 bases and J lost 2, with 14 bases in between. This chain's CDR3 is CASFTTQGNYGYTF. The DNA for the CDR3 is TGTGCCAGCTTCACCACTCAGGGAAACTATGGCTACACCTTC. Full variable domain (remainder filled in from reference TRBV18 and TRBJ1-2): NAGVMQNPRHLVRRRGQEARLRCSPMKGHSHVYWYRQLPEEGLKFMVYLQKENIIDESGMPKERFSAEFPKEGPSILRIQQVVRGDSAAYFCASFTTQGNYGYTFGSGTRLTVV.

This chain joins TRBV20-1 and TRBJ2-1, with D perhaps TRBD1 (6 bases). Germline V gene sequence: CDR1 DFQATT, CDR2 SNEGSKA (reference sequence). The V end was cut by 3 bases, the J end by 5 bases, with 17 bases between. The CDR3 has 15 amino acids. Here the CDR3 DNA reads TGCAGTGCTAGTAGGTCCTGGGGGCGAAACAATGAGCAGTTCTTC. Residues: CSASRSWGRNNEQFF.